The sequence of this T cell receptor (beta chain) was determined in a study of T cell clonotyping in hematopoietic cell transplantation. Study context: Pretransplant recipient samples were taken after cytoreduction.

This clone turned up a few times. Its antigen is currently unknown. The CDR3 has 18 amino acids. J lost 3 bases, V lost 6 bases, and 14 bases had no gene match. Germline assignment: CDR1 MNHEY and CDR2 SMNVEV (reference sequence). Time point given: recipient sample about 28 days before transplant, after cytoreduction. Findings of the study overall: Pathologically expanded recipient clonotypes increased progressively from day 30 to day 180 as diversity fell. At the given depth, recipient repertoires were over 95% de novo clonotypes.

This table comes from immunoSEQ multiplex PCR, and its TCRdb copy is limited to in-frame clones, with some not included. This sample has tens of thousands of clones, with over 75% found just once. This sequence was found in a man in his sixties with biphenotypic leukemia. Some clones in this sample may be carry-over from other donors' samples. The chain carries TRBV27 and TRBJ2-3; 11 nucleotides line up with TRBD1. Specimen: peripheral blood mononuclear cells, collected before stem cell transplant. CDR3 bases: TGTGCCAGCAGCCACGACCCCCGGACAGGGGGCAGGACAGATACGCAGTATTTT. Amino acid sequence: CASSHDPRTGGRTDTQYF.